Given below is one T cell receptor (beta chain) in context. The J segment lost 2 bases and the V segment lost 5 bases, leaving 7 bases of the junction unmatched. Germline V lookup: CDR1 SNHLY, CDR2 FYNNEI. This CDR3 has 17 amino acids. The sample belongs to a study of blood T cell repertoires in COVID-19. The wider study: Acute-phase and convalescent COVID-19 samples originated in the United States, Italy and Spain. In each case, the material was cDNA or gDNA derived from T cells, B-cell-depleted T cells, or PBMCs.

Assay: immunoSEQ multiplex PCR; the TCRdb copy retains only in-frame clones and omits some. The sample yields roughly 190,000 clones, 90% seen once. The sequence was obtained from a man aged 50 to 60 with acute or convalescent COVID-19. The sequenced sample was peripheral blood. This chain uses TRBV2 with TRBJ2-3; TRBD2 matches 13 bases. The DNA for the CDR3 is TGTGCCAGCAGTTCCGGACTAGCGGGGGCCGACACAGATACGCAGTATTTT. Translating it yields CASSSGLAGADTDTQYF.